This TCR beta chain was sequenced during a study of CXCR3-negative and CXCR3-positive naive CD8 T cells. Study-level findings and limits: For memory CD8+ cells diversity was much lower, but both naive subsets had comparably high diversity. Naive cells with CXCR3 showed TRB CDR3s that were more hydrophobic than those in CXCR3-negative naive cells. Similar TRBV-TRBJ usage characterized naive CXCR3-negative and CXCR3-positive cells; memory cells differed. Naive subsets had comparable surface CD5, so TRB CDR3 properties gauged TCR strength.

Turning to this clonotype: No antigen is known for it.

CD45RO-CCR7+CD27+CD95- marked naive CD8+ T cells. Through 5' RACE with UMI labels, the TRB cDNA libraries were prepared. TCRdb re-called the 5' RACE reads and catalogs CDR3 proteins one per entry, DNA excluded. Its clone listing holds approximately 100,000 distinct CDR3 sequences. Germline lookup yields CDR1 SEHNR and CDR2 FQNEAQ (reference sequence). The CDR3 contains 16 residues. The chain couples TRBV7-9 to TRBJ2-3; TCRdb reports TRBD1, a call that lacks DNA to check it against. This TCR derives from a human donor in good health. Some clones in this sample may be carry-over from other donors' samples. The source material was naive CXCR3+ CD8+ T cells from blood. Stated subset: CD45RO-CCR7+CD27+CD95- naive CD8+ T cells expressing CXCR3 (TNR3+). This CDR3 is CASSPPPGKTKDTQYF.